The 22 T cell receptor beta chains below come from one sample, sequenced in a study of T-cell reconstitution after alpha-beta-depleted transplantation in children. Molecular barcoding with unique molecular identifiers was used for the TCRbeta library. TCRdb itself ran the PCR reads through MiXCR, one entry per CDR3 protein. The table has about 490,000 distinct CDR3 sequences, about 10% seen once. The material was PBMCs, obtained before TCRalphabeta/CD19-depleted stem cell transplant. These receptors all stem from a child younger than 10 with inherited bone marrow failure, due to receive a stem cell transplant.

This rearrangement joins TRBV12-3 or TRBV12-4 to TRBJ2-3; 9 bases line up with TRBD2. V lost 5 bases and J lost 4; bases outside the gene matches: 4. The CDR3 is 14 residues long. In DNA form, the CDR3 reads TGTGCCAGCAGTACGGGACTAGCCGCAGATACGCAGTATTTT. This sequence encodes CASSTGLAADTQYF.

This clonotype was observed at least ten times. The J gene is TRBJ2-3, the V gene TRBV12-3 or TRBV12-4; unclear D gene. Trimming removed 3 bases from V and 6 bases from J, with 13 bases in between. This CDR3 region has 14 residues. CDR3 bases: TGTGCCAGCAGTTTTGCGAGAGTGTCGGATACGCAGTATTTT. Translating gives CASSFARVSDTQYF.

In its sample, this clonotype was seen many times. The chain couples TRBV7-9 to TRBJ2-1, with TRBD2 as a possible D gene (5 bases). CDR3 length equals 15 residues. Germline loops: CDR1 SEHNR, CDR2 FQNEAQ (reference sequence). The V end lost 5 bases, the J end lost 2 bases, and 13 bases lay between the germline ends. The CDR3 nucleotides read TGTGCCAGCAGCCCGTGGGAGACCCCCTACAATGAGCAGTTCTTC. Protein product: CASSPWETPYNEQFF.

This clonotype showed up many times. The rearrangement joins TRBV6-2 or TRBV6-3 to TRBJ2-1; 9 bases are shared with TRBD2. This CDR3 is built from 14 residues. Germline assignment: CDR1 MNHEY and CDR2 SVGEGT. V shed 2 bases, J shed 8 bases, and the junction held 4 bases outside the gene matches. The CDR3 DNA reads TGTGCCAGCAGTTACGCGGGAGGGCCGGATGAGCAGTTCTTC. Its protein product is CASSYAGGPDEQFF.

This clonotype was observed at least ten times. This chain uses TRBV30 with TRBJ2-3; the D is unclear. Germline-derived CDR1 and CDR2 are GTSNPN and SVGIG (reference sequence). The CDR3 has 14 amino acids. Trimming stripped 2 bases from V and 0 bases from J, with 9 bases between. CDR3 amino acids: CAWSWVRSTDTQYF. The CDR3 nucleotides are TGTGCCTGGAGTTGGGTCAGAAGCACAGATACGCAGTATTTT.

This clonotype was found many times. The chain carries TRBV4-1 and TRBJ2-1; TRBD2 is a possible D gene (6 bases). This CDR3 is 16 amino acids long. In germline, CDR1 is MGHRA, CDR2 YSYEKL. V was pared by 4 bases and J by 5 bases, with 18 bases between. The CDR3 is CASSRGGTGINNEQFF. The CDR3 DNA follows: TGCGCCAGCAGCCGGGGCGGGACTGGAATAAACAATGAGCAGTTCTTC.

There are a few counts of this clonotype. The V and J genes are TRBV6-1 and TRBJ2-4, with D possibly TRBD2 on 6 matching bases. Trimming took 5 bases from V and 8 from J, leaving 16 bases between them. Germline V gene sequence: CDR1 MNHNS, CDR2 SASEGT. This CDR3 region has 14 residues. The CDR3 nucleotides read TGTGCCAGCAGTCCGCGACTAGTTGCGGACATTCAGTACTTC. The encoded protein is CASSPRLVADIQYF.

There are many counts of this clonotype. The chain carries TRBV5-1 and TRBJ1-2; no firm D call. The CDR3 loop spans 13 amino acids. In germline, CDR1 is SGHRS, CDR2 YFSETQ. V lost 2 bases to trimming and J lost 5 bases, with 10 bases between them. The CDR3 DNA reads TGCGCCAGCAGCTTTGAAGGTTCTTATGGCTACACCTTC. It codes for CASSFEGSYGYTF.

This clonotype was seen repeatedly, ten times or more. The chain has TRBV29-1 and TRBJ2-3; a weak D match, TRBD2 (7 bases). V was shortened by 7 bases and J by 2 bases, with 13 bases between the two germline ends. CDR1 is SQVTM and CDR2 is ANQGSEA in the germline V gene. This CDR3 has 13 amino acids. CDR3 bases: TGCAGCGACCAAGGGGGGGACACAGATACGCAGTATTTT. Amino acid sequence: CSDQGGDTDTQYF.

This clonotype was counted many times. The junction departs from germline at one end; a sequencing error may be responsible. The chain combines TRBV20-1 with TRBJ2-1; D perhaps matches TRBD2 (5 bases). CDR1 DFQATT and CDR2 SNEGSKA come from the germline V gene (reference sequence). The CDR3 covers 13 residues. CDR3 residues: CSARAGVYNEQFF. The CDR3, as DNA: TGCAGTGCCAGAGCCGGGGTCTACAATGAGCAGTTCTTC.

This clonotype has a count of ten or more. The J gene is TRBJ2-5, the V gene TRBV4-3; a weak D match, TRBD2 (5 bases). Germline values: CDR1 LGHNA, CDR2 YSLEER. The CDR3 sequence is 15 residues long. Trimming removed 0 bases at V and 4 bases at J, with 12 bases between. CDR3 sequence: CASSQDLRETETQYF. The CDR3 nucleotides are TGCGCCAGCAGCCAAGATCTGAGGGAGACAGAGACCCAGTACTTC.

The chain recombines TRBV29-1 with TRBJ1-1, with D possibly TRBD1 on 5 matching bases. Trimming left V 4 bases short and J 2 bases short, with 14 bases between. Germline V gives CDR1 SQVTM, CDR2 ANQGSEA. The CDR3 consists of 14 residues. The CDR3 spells CSVGYDSFNTEAFF. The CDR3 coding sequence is TGCAGCGTTGGGTATGACAGTTTCAACACTGAAGCTTTCTTT.

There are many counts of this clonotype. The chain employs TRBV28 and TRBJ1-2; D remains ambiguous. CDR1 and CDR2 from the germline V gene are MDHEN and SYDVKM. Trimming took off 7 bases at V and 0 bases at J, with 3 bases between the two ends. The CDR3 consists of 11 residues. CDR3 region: CASTSNYGYTF. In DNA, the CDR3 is TGTGCCAGCACATCTAACTATGGCTACACCTTC.

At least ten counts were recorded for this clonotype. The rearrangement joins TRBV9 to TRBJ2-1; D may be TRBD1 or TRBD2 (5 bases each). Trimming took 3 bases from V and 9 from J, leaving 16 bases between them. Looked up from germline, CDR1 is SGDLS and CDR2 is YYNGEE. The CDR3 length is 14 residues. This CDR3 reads CASSALRFGGEQFF. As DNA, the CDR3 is TGTGCCAGCAGCGCCCTCCGCTTTGGGGGTGAGCAGTTCTTC.

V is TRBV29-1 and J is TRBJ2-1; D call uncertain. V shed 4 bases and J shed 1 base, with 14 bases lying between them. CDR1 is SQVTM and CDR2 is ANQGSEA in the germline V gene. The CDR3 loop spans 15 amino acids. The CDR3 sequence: CSVGKVARSYNEQFF. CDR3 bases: TGCAGCGTTGGGAAGGTCGCCAGGTCCTACAATGAGCAGTTCTTC.

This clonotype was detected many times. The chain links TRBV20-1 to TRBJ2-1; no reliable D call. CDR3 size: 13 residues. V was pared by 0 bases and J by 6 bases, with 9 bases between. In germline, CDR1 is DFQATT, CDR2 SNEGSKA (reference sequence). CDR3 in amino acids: CSARDRWLNEQFF. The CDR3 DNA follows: TGCAGTGCTAGAGATCGATGGCTCAATGAGCAGTTCTTC.

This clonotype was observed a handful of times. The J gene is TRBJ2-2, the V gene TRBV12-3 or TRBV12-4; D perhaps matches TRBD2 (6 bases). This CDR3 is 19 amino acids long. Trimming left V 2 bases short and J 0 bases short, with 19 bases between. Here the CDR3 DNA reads TGTGCCAGCAGTTTAATCCGCCTTTCGGCGGGACCGAACACCGGGGAGCTGTTTTTT. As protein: CASSLIRLSAGPNTGELFF.

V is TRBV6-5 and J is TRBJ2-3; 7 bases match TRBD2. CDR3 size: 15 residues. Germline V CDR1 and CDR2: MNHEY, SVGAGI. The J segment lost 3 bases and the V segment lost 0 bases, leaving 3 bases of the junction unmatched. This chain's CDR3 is CASSYSSGFTDTQYF. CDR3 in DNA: TGTGCCAGCAGTTACTCTAGCGGGTTTACAGATACGCAGTATTTT.

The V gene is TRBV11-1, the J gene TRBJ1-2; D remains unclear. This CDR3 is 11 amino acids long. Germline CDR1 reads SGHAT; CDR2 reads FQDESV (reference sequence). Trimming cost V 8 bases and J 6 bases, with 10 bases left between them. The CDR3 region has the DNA TGTGCCAGCGCCGTGGGTCATGGCTACACCTTC. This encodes CASAVGHGYTF.

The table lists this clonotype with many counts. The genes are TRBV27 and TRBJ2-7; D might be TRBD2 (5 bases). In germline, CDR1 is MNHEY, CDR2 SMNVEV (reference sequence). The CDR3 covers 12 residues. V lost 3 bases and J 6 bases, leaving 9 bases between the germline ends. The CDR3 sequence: CASSFFRGEQYF. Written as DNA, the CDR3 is TGTGCCAGCAGTTTCTTCCGGGGCGAGCAGTACTTC.

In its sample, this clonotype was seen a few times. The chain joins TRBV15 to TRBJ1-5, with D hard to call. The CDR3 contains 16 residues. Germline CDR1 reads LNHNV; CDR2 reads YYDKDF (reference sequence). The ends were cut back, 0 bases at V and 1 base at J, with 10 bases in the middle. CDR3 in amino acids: CATSREPGFSNQPQHF. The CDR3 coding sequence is TGTGCCACCAGCAGAGAACCGGGGTTCAGCAATCAGCCCCAGCATTTT.

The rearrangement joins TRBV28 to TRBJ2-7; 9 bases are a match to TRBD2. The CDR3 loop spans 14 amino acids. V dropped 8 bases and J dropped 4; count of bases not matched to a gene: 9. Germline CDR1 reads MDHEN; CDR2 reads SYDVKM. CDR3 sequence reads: CASAPRLAAYEQYF. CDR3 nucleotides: TGTGCCAGCGCGCCGAGACTAGCGGCGTACGAGCAGTACTTC.